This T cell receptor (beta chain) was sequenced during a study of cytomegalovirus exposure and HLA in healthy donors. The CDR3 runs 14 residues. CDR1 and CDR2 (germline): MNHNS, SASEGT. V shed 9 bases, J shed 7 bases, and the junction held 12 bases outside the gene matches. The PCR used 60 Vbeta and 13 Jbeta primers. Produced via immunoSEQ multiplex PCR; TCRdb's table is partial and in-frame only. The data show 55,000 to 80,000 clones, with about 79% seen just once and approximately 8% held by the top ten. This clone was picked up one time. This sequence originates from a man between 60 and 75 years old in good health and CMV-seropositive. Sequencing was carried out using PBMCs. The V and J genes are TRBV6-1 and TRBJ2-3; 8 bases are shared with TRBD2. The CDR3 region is CASSLGGVLNTQYF. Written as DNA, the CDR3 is TGTGCCAGTTCACTCGGGGGGGTTTTAAATACGCAGTATTTT.